The clone carrying this T cell receptor beta chain was seen at least ten times. Its antigen remains unknown. The source material, RNA transcripts, was used to amplify TCR beta CDR3 regions. The primer set for the first-round RT-PCR of the TCR CDR3 was HTBI. TCRdb passed the multiplex PCR reads through MiXCR, listing each CDR3 protein once. There are 530,000 or so distinct CDR3 sequences in the sample; around 42% occur only once, and around 7.7% lies in the top ten. In making diagnoses, clinical symptoms, serum thyroxine and TRAb, thyroid ultrasound and orbital computed tomography were all used. The CDR3 extends over 14 amino acids. V lost 7 bases and J lost 4, with 17 bases in between. Per germline, CDR1 SNHLY and CDR2 FYNNEI. These data are taken from a study of T cells in Graves' hyperthyroidism and ophthalmopathy. Regarding the study as a whole: Model output signaled ophthalmopathy a median approximately 6.2 months ahead of onset.

The chain joins TRBV2 to TRBJ2-7, with D tentatively TRBD2 (5 bases). This receptor was identified in a woman aged 18-29 years with Graves' hyperthyroidism. The source material was peripheral blood or thyroid tissue (not recorded which). In DNA form, the CDR3 reads TGTGCCAGCATTTGGGAGTTGGGAATTTACGAGCAGTACTTC. This gives the protein CASIWELGIYEQYF.